Given below is one TCR beta chain in context. Its antigen is unidentified. A second PCR, run for about 6 to 11 cycles, used a sample-barcoded 5' primer plus a J-beta primer mix. TCRdb reprocessed the 5' RACE reads with MiXCR, giving one entry per CDR3 protein. Seen here are 980,000 or so distinct CDR3 sequences, around 46% observed once, and the top ten hold 10% to 15%. The record originates from a study of blood T cells in healthy people across ages. Findings and limits, study-wide: Estimates of diversity drawn from one million T cells were considered underestimates.

Trimming left V 2 bases short and J 5 bases short, with 20 bases between. The CDR3 totals 16 residues. CDR1 is SGDLS, CDR2 YYNGEE, per germline. This receptor was identified in a young man in good health. This rearrangement joins TRBV9 to TRBJ2-7; possible D gene TRBD1, 7 bases. Sequenced input: blood. DNA for the CDR3: TGTGCCAGCAGCGTCCGGCGGGACAGCCAGGCAAACGAGCAGTACTTC. This codes for CASSVRRDSQANEQYF.